What follows is one TCR beta chain and its context. The sample belongs to a study of control samples from healthy donors and cancer patients. Germline CDR1 and CDR2: SNHLY and FYNNEI. This CDR3 comprises 13 residues. V was trimmed by 8 bases and J by 2 bases, leaving 12 bases between them. The method was immunoSEQ multiplex PCR; TCRdb's version includes in-frame clones alone and lacks a portion of them. In the table there are about 180,000 clones, 90% of which are singletons. The chain uses TRBV2 and TRBJ1-1; TRBD1 might be the D (5 bases). This clonotype originated in a woman aged 45-65 years in good health. Source material: blood. In DNA, the CDR3 is TGTGCCAGCGGGCAGACAGACAACACTGAAGCTTTCTTT. This sequence encodes CASGQTDNTEAFF.